This is a list of T cell receptor beta chains from one sample in a study of T cell responses to AZD1222 COVID-19 vaccine. Sequencing was performed with immunoSEQ multiplex PCR; in TCRdb, only in-frame clones are kept and a portion is missing. The repertoire includes more than 150,000 clones, less than 95% of them detected once, and approximately 1.5% sits in the top ten. This specimen was peripheral blood, taken on day 0 of AZD1222 vaccination. The receptors stem from an adult in good health. CDR3s include the opening cysteine and the closing phenylalanine or tryptophan. The order of the fields is J gene, V gene, clone size, D gene, CDR3 DNA, CDR3 protein. D genes are given only for firm matches. The listing skips clone size in some rows; elsewhere it reads once, few, many or a size class.

J: TRBJ1-5
V: TRBV28
size: NA
D: NA
DNA: TGTGCCAGCAGACGACAGGCCAATCAGCCCCAGCATTTT
CDR3: CASRRQANQPQHF

J: TRBJ1-1
V: TRBV6-2/TRBV6-3
size: NA
D: NA
DNA: TGTGCCAGCAGTTACCCCACGGGGGGCACTGAAGCTTTCTTT
CDR3: CASSYPTGGTEAFF

J: TRBJ2-3
V: TRBV10-1
size: NA
D: TRBD1
DNA: TGCGCCAGCAGCCGAAAACAGGGGTCGATAGATACGCAGTATTTT
CDR3: CASSRKQGSIDTQYF

J: TRBJ1-3
V: TRBV6-5
size: NA
D: NA
DNA: TGTGCCAGCAGGTCGGACAGATATACTGGAAACACCATATATTTT
CDR3: CASRSDRYTGNTIYF

J: TRBJ2-1
V: TRBV11-2
size: NA
D: TRBD2
DNA: TGTGCCAGCAGCACACCCGGGGGGGCCAAAGGGCAGAATGAGCAGTTCTTC
CDR3: CASSTPGGAKGQNEQFF

J: TRBJ1-5
V: TRBV19
size: NA
D: NA
DNA: TGTGCCAGCCGACAAGACTATAGCAATCAGCCCCAGCATTTT
CDR3: CASRQDYSNQPQHF

J: TRBJ2-7
V: TRBV15
size: once
D: TRBD2
DNA: TGTGCCACCAGCAGAGGACTAGCGGGATCCTACGAGCAGTACTTC
CDR3: CATSRGLAGSYEQYF

J: TRBJ1-1
V: TRBV5-1
size: few
D: NA
DNA: TGCGCCAGCAGCCCCTCGAAGGGTAGCACTGAAGCTTTCTTT
CDR3: CASSPSKGSTEAFF

J: TRBJ2-7
V: TRBV30
size: once
D: NA
DNA: TGTGCCTGGAGAGAGAAGGGGACCGAGCAGTACTTC
CDR3: CAWREKGTEQYF

J: TRBJ2-6
V: TRBV13
size: once
D: NA
DNA: TGTGCCAGCAGCTTATTGGTGGTCTCTGGGGCCAACGTCCTGACTTTC
CDR3: CASSLLVVSGANVLTF

J: TRBJ1-1
V: TRBV6-5
size: NA
D: TRBD1
DNA: TGTGCCAGCAGTTACCATGCAGGGGGCGCGAACACTGAAGCTTTCTTT
CDR3: CASSYHAGGANTEAFF

J: TRBJ1-6
V: TRBV6-4
size: NA
D: NA
DNA: TGTGCCAGCCGCGCAACAGGTAGCTCCTATAATTCACCCCTCCACTTT
CDR3: CASRATGSSYNSPLHF

J: TRBJ1-2
V: TRBV4-1
size: NA
D: NA
DNA: TGCGCCAGCAGCCAACCACAGAAAATCTATGGCTACACCTTC
CDR3: CASSQPQKIYGYTF

J: TRBJ2-7
V: TRBV7-9
size: NA
D: TRBD1
DNA: TGTGCCAGCAGCGGAAAGGACAGGGCTTTATCCTACGAGCAGTACTTC
CDR3: CASSGKDRALSYEQYF

J: TRBJ1-2
V: TRBV7-8
size: NA
D: TRBD1
DNA: TGTGCCAGCAGCTTTTTACAGGGGGCGCTTGGCTACACCTTC
CDR3: CASSFLQGALGYTF

J: TRBJ2-3
V: TRBV18
size: NA
D: NA
DNA: TGTGCCAGCTTCCTGAAACTCGGTGGGGGCACAGATACGCAGTATTTT
CDR3: CASFLKLGGGTDTQYF

J: TRBJ1-2
V: TRBV19
size: once
D: NA
DNA: TGTGCCAGTAGTCCGACACCGACAGAACCTTACTATGGCTACACCTTC
CDR3: CASSPTPTEPYYGYTF

J: TRBJ1-4
V: TRBV2
size: NA
D: NA
DNA: TGTGCCAGCAGTGAACAGGTTAATGAAAAACTGTTTTTT
CDR3: CASSEQVNEKLFF

J: TRBJ1-5
V: TRBV18
size: NA
D: NA
DNA: TGTGCCAGCTCACCGGGAGGTAATCAGCCCCAGCATTTT
CDR3: CASSPGGNQPQHF

J: TRBJ1-1
V: TRBV19
size: NA
D: NA
DNA: TGTGCCAGTAGTATAGACGACGGGCCTTCGAACACTGAAGCTTTCTTT
CDR3: CASSIDDGPSNTEAFF

J: TRBJ1-2
V: TRBV6-6
size: NA
D: NA
DNA: TGTGCCAGCAGTCGTACCCCGACAGGCTCAGACAACTATGGCTACACCTTC
CDR3: CASSRTPTGSDNYGYTF

J: TRBJ1-5
V: TRBV21-1
size: NA
D: NA
DNA: TGTGCCAGCAGCAAAGAAAGGGAATGGGGCAATCAGCCCCAGCATTTT
CDR3: CASSKEREWGNQPQHF

J: TRBJ1-2
V: TRBV27
size: NA
D: TRBD1
DNA: TGTGCCAGCAGTCTTACAGGGGGCCGCCTCTATGGCTACACCTTC
CDR3: CASSLTGGRLYGYTF

J: TRBJ1-1
V: TRBV7-2
size: NA
D: NA
DNA: TGTGCCAGCAGCTTACCTCAGGGTACCACTGAAGCTTTCTTT
CDR3: CASSLPQGTTEAFF

J: TRBJ1-1
V: TRBV6-5
size: NA
D: NA
DNA: TGTGCCAGCAGCGACTTCAGGGAACGGCACACTGAAGCTTTCTTT
CDR3: CASSDFRERHTEAFF

J: TRBJ1-5
V: TRBV18
size: NA
D: NA
DNA: TGTGCCAGCTCACCGTATGGCCCTTATAGCAATCAGCCCCAGCATTTT
CDR3: CASSPYGPYSNQPQHF